This record looks at one T cell receptor beta chain sequence and its context. These data come from a study of blood T cells in healthy people across ages. The V gene's germline CDR1 is PRHDT and CDR2 FYEKMQ (reference sequence). The CDR3 extends over 15 amino acids. Losses at the gene ends were 3 bases for V and 4 bases for J; bases not matched to a gene: 7. A second roughly 7 to 12 cycle PCR used barcoded and J-beta primers. TCRdb used MiXCR to reprocess the 5' RACE reads, holding one entry per CDR3 protein. The data contain 800,000 to 950,000 distinct CDR3 sequences, 25% to 35% of them singletons. The same sample was also used in a study of T cells of mothers and their children. That study adds: Regardless of relatedness, pairs show thymic selection shaping TCR recombination output in a similar manner.

V gene TRBV13 combines with J gene TRBJ2-5, with 8 bases lining up with TRBD2. The receptor was isolated from a woman between 40 and 50 years old in good health. The specimen was blood. CDR3 DNA: TGTGCCAGCAGCTTCGGTTCGCTAGCGGGAGAGACCCAGTACTTC. Translation: CASSFGSLAGETQYF. Supplemented by reference TRBV13 and TRBJ2-5, the full variable domain reads AAGVIQSPRHLIKEKRETATLKCYPIPRHDTVYWYQQGPGQDPQFLISFYEKMQSDKGSIPDRFSAQQFSDYHSELNMSSLELGDSALYFCASSFGSLAGETQYFGPGTRLLVL.